Following are 9 T cell receptor beta chains from one sample sequenced in a study of cytomegalovirus exposure and HLA in healthy donors. 60 Vbeta and 13 Jbeta primers were used in PCR. Generated by immunoSEQ multiplex PCR, the TCRdb table keeps only in-frame clones and is missing some. This repertoire includes over 100,000 clones. The sample consisted of PBMCs. Source of these receptors: a man aged 18 to 30 in good health and CMV-seronegative.

The V gene is TRBV27, the J gene TRBJ2-1, with D tentatively TRBD2 (5 bases). The CDR3 consists of 14 residues. Trimming left V 5 bases short and J 5 bases short, with 13 bases between. Germline lookup yields CDR1 MNHEY and CDR2 SMNVEV (reference sequence). The CDR3 sequence: CASSPLEVNNEQFF. CDR3 in DNA: TGTGCCAGCAGTCCCTTGGAGGTAAACAATGAGCAGTTCTTC.

The CDR3 region is CASSFLQGWNSPLHF. The CDR3 DNA reads TGTGCCAGCAGCTTCCTACAGGGGTGGAATTCACCCCTCCACTTT. The chain carries TRBV5-6 and TRBJ1-6; 7 positions agree with TRBD1. V was pared by 2 bases and J by 7 bases, with 6 bases of the junction left unmatched. Per the germline V gene, CDR1 is SGHDT and CDR2 is YYEEEE. CDR3 length: 15 amino acids.

CDR3 sequence reads: CASSIQGSNQPQHF. In DNA, the CDR3 is TGTGCCAGTAGTATCCAGGGAAGCAATCAGCCCCAGCATTTT. This chain links TRBV19 with TRBJ1-5; D is perhaps TRBD1 (5 bases). V was cut by 3 bases and J by 1 base, with 7 bases left in between. Germline values: CDR1 LNHDA, CDR2 SQIVND (reference sequence). This CDR3 comprises 14 residues.

The CDR3 region has the DNA TGTGCCATCAGTGATACAGTTGGCGAGCAGTACTTC. Its protein is CAISDTVGEQYF. The gene calls are TRBV10-3 and TRBJ2-7; D call uncertain. The V gene lost 3 bases and the J gene lost 6 bases, with 9 bases spanning the gap. The germline gives CDR1 ENHRY, CDR2 SYGVKD. The CDR3 loop spans 12 amino acids.

The V gene is TRBV7-9, the J gene TRBJ1-1; possible D gene TRBD1, 5 bases. The CDR3 is 15 residues long. Germline V gives CDR1 SEHNR, CDR2 FQNEAQ (reference sequence). Between the trimmed V and J ends, which lost 0 bases and 3 bases, there was a span of 11 bases. The CDR3 DNA is TGTGCCAGCAGCTTAGCGCAAGGGGACTACACTGAAGCTTTCTTT. This translates into CASSLAQGDYTEAFF.

CDR3 residues: CASSPRYGGTEAFF. The CDR3 DNA is TGTGCCAGCAGCCCACGGTACGGGGGCACTGAAGCTTTCTTT. This chain links TRBV7-2 with TRBJ1-1; TRBD1 is a possible D gene (5 bases). This CDR3 region has 14 residues. The germline V gene has CDR1 SGHTA and CDR2 FQGNSA. Trimming stripped 5 bases from V and 4 bases from J, with 14 bases between. Combining the CDR3 with reference TRBV7-2 and TRBJ1-1 gives the whole variable domain GAGVSQSPSNKVTEKGKDVELRCDPISGHTALYWYRQSLGQGLEFLIYFQGNSAPDKSGLPSDRFSAERTGGSVSTLTIQRTQQEDSAVYLCASSPRYGGTEAFFGQGTRLTVV.

The rearrangement joins TRBV2 to TRBJ2-6; tentative D call: TRBD2 (6 bases). There are 15 residues in the CDR3. Trimming removed 8 bases at V and 3 bases at J, with 14 bases between. The germline V gene has CDR1 SNHLY and CDR2 FYNNEI. CDR3 nucleotide sequence: TGTGCCAGCGCCCCCGACGGGGGTGGGGCCAACGTCCTGACTTTC. Amino acids: CASAPDGGGANVLTF. The whole variable domain, remainder taken from reference TRBV2 and TRBJ2-6, is EPEVTQTPSHQVTQMGQEVILRCVPISNHLYFYWYRQILGQKVEFLVSFYNNEISEKSEIFDDQFSVERPDGSNFTLKIRSTKLEDSAMYFCASAPDGGGANVLTFGAGSRLTVL.

The chain carries TRBV2 and TRBJ1-3; weak D call: TRBD1 (6 bases). Deletions cut 6 bases from V and 12 bases from J, with 21 bases between. This CDR3 spans 14 amino acids. CDR1 is SNHLY, CDR2 FYNNEI, per germline. CDR3 bases: TGTGCCAGCAGGGGGGGGCGTTCCGGGACTGACATATATTTT. Its protein product is CASRGGRSGTDIYF.

The chain has TRBV7-3 and TRBJ2-7, with TRBD2 matching over 8 bases. CDR3 length: 14 residues. J gave up 3 bases and V 3 bases, and 4 bases lay outside the gene matches. From germline, CDR1 is SGHTA and CDR2 FQGTGA. In DNA form, the CDR3 reads TGTGCCAGCAGCTTGGTCAGCGGGAGCTACGAGCAGTACTTC. Its translation: CASSLVSGSYEQYF.